This TCR beta chain was retrieved from a study of cytomegalovirus exposure and HLA in healthy donors. For the study at large: Drawn from HLA-typed donors, roughly 87 million unique TCRs were held in an early data release.

The CDR3 loop spans 15 amino acids. Germline V gene data show CDR1 as MDHEN and CDR2 as SYDVKM. V dropped 5 bases and J dropped 6; count of bases not matched to a gene: 8. Findings of the study overall: TCR beta V segments were, for the most part, productive about 87% or about 30% of the time in an earlier analysis. Published work reported that the classifier diagnosed cytomegalovirus status with high specificity and sensitivity. The authors confirmed in vitro that a few CMV-associated chains were specific for CMV antigens.

In the PCR, 60 Vbeta and 13 Jbeta primers were used. Some clones are missing from TCRdb's copy, which holds only in-frame ones; the method was immunoSEQ multiplex PCR. The sample has roughly 190,000 clones, 77% seen once; the top ten hold over 2.5%. For this clone: Its antigen remains unknown.

The chain couples TRBV28 to TRBJ2-3; 10 bases agree with TRBD2. The sequencing sample was made of PBMCs. This TCR was sampled from a female donor in good health and CMV-seronegative. The CDR3 bases are TGTGCCAGCAGTACTCCAGCGGGGGGGAAGGATACGCAGTATTTT. This gives the protein CASSTPAGGKDTQYF.